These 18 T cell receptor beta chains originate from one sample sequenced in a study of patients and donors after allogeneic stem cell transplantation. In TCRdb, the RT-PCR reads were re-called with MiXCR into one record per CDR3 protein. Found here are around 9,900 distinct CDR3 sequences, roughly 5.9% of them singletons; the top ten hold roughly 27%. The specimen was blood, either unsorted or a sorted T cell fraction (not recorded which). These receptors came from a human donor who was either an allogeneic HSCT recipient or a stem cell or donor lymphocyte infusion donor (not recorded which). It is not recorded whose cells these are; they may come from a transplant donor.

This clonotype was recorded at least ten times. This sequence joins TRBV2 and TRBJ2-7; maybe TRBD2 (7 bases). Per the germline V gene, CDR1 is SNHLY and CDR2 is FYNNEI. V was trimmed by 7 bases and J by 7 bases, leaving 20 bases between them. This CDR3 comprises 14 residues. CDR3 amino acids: CASTPMLGGREQYF. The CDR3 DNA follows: TGTGCCAGCACCCCTATGTTGGGGGGGCGAGAGCAGTACTTC.

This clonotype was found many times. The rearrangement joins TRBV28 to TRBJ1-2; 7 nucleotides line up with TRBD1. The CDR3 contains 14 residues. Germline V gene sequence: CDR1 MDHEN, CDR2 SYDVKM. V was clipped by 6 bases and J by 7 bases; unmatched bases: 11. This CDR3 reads CASRSQQGLAGYTF. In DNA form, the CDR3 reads TGTGCCAGCAGGTCCCAACAGGGGCTTGCTGGCTACACCTTC.

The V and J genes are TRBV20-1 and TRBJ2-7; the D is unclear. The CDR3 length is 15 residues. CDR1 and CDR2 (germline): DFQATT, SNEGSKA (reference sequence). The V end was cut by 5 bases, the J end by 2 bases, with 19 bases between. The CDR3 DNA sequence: TGCAGTGCTCCCTGGGCCGTGACTGGGCCCTACGAGCAGTACTTC. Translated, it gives CSAPWAVTGPYEQYF.

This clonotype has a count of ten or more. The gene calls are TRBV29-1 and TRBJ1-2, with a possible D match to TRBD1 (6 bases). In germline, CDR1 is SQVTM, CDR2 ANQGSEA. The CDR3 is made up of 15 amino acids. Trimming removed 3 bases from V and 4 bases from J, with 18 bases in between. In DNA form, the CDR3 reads TGCAGCGTTGACGACAGGTCGTACGGCGCCTATGGCTACACCTTC. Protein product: CSVDDRSYGAYGYTF.

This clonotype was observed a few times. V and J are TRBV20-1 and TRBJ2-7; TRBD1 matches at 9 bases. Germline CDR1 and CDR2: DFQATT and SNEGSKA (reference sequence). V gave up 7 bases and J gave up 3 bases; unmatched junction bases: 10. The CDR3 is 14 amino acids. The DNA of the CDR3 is TGCAGTGTCTCGTATCCGGGACAGGGCTACGAGCAGTACTTC. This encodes CSVSYPGQGYEQYF.

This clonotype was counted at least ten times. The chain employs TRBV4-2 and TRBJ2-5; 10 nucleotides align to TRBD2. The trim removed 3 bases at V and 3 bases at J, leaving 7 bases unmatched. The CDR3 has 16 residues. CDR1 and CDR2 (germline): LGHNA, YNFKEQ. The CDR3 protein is CASSHSSGRNKETQYF. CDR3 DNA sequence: TGTGCCAGCAGCCATTCTAGCGGGAGAAATAAAGAGACCCAGTACTTC.

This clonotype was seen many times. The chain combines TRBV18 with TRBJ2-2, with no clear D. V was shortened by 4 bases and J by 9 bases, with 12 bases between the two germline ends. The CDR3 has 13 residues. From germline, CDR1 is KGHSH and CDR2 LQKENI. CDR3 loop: CASSLPGPRELFF. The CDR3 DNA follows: TGTGCCAGCTCACTCCCCGGGCCCAGGGAGCTGTTTTTT.

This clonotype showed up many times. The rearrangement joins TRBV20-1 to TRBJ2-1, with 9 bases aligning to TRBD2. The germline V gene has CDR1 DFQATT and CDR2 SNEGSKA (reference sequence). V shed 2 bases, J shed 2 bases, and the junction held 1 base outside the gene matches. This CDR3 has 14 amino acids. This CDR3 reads CSARLAGPYNEQFF. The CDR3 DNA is TGCAGTGCTAGACTAGCGGGACCCTACAATGAGCAGTTCTTC.

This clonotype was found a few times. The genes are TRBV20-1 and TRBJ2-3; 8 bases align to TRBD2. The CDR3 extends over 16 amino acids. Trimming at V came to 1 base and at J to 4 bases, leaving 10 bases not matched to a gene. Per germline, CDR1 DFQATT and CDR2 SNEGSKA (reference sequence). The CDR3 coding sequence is TGCAGTGCTAGAGGGAGGGGACTAGGTTTTGCAGATACGCAGTATTTT. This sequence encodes CSARGRGLGFADTQYF.

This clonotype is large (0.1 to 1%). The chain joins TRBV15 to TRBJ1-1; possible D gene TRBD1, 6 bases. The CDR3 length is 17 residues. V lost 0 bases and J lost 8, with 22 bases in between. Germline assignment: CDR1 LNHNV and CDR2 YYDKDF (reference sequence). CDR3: CATSREMGRGRTIEAFF. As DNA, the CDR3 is TGTGCCACCAGCAGAGAGATGGGCAGGGGTCGAACGATCGAAGCTTTCTTT.

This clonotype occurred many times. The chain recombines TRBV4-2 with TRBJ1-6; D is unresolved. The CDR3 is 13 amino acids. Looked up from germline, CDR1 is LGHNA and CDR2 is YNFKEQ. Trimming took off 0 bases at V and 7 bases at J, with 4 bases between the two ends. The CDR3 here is CASSQERNSPLHF. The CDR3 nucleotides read TGTGCCAGCAGCCAAGAAAGGAATTCACCCCTCCACTTT.

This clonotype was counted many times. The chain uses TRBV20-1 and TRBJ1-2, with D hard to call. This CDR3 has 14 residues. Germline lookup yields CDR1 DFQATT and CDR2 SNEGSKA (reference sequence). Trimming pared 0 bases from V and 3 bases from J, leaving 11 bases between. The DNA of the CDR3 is TGCAGTGCTAGAGAGGACGGTGGGGACTATGGCTACACCTTC. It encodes CSAREDGGDYGYTF.

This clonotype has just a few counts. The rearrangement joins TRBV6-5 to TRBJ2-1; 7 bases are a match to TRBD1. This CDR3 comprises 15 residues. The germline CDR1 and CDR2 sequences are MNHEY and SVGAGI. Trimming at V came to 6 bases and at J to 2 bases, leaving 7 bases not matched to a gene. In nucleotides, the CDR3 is TGTGCCAGCAGGGTATCGCAGGGGGCCTACAATGAGCAGTTCTTC. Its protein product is CASRVSQGAYNEQFF.

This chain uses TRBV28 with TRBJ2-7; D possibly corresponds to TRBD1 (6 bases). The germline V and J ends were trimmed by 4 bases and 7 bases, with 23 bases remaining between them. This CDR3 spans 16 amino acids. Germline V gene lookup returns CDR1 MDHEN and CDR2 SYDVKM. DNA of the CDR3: TGTGCCAGCAGTTCCCCAAGGACAGCTCTTTGGGGGGAGCAGTACTTC. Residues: CASSSPRTALWGEQYF. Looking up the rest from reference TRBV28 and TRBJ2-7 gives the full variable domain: DVKVTQSSRYLVKRTGEKVFLECVQDMDHENMFWYRQDPGLGLRLIYFSYDVKMKEKGDIPEGYSVSREKKERFSLILESASTNQTSMYLCASSSPRTALWGEQYFGPGTRLTVT.

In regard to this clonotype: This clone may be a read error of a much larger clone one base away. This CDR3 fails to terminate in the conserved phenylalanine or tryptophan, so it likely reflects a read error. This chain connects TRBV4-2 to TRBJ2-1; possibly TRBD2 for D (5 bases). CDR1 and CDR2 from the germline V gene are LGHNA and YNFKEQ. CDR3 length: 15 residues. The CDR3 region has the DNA TGTGCCGGCAGCCAAGTGCTAGCCCCCTACAATGAGCAGTTCCTC. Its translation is CAGSQVLAPYNEQFL.

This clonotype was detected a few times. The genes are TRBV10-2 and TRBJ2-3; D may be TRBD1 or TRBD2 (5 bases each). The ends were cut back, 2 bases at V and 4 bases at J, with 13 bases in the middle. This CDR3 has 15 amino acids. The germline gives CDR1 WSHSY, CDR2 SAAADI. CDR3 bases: TGCGCCAGCAGTGAGAGGTGGGGGATAGCAGATACGCAGTATTTT. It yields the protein CASSERWGIADTQYF.

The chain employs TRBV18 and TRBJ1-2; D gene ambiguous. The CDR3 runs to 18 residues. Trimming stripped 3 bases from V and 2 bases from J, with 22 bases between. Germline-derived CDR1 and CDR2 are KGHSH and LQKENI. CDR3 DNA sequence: TGTGCCAGCTCACCTTCGGAGGTGGGGATACTCGGAAACTATGGCTACACCTTC. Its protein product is CASSPSEVGILGNYGYTF.

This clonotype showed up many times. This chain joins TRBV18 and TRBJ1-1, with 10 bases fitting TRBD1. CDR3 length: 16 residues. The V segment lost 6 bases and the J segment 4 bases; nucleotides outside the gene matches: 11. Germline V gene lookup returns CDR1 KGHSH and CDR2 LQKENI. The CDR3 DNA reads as TGTGCCAGCTCGTCCCGGGACAGGGGAGGCGGCACTGAAGCTTTCTTT. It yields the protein CASSSRDRGGGTEAFF.